The source of this TCR beta chain is a study of cytomegalovirus exposure and HLA in healthy donors. Study-wide results and limits: For most TCR beta V segments, an earlier analysis put the productive rate at about 87% or about 30% of the time. Published work reported that the classifier diagnosed cytomegalovirus status with high specificity and sensitivity.

The PCR contained 60 Vbeta and 13 Jbeta primers. Clones were read by immunoSEQ multiplex PCR, and TCRdb kept only the in-frame ones, dropping some. The sample has fewer than 250,000 clones, around three quarters seen once. With V trimmed by 0 bases and J by 4 bases, 2 bases remained unmatched. The CDR3 contains 15 residues. CDR1 SGHDN and CDR2 FVKESK come from the germline V gene. Concerning this clone itself: Its matching antigen is unknown.

The chain carries TRBV14 and TRBJ2-5; 10 nucleotides match TRBD2. Sequenced: PBMCs. This clonotype was sampled from a woman aged 18 to 35 in good health and CMV-seronegative. As DNA, the CDR3 is TGTGCCAGCAGCCAAGAACCTAGCGGGAGAGAGACCCAGTACTTC. It translates to CASSQEPSGRETQYF.